This TCR beta chain stems from a study of T cell changes during pregnancy in multiple sclerosis. Using immunoSEQ multiplex PCR, the repertoire was profiled, and TCRdb retains in-frame clones only, with some absent. This sample has some 70,000 clones, with 91% found just once. V was trimmed by 0 bases and J by 1 base, leaving 4 bases between them. The CDR3 is made up of 13 amino acids. Germline CDR1 and CDR2: SGDLS and YYNGEE. The chain links TRBV9 to TRBJ1-1; D ambiguous. Sequencing was performed on peripheral blood, taken in the first trimester of pregnancy. This TCR derives from a female donor with multiple sclerosis, enrolled in a pregnancy study. CDR3 DNA: TGTGCCAGCAGCGTAGTAGCGAACACTGAAGCTTTCTTT. It specifies CASSVVANTEAFF.